Listed below are T cell receptor beta chains from one sample, sequenced in a study of blood T cell repertoires in COVID-19. Profiling relied on immunoSEQ multiplex PCR, and the TCRdb table lists in-frame clones only, not all of them. The sample records approximately 180,000 clones, around nine tenths being singletons. The material sequenced was peripheral blood. All receptors come from a woman aged 70-85 years with COVID-19, enrolled during active disease. CDR3s include the opening cysteine and the closing phenylalanine or tryptophan. A D gene is named only where the DNA matches it firmly. Clone size is shown for a subset of rows, as once, few, many or a class of expanded clone.

TRBJ1-1 few TRBV19 . TGTGCCAGTAGTATGGTGTCAGGCCATGAAGCTTTCTTT CASSMVSGHEAFF
TRBJ1-1 few TRBV14 TRBD1 TGTGCCAGCAGCCATGCAGGGGGCACTGAAGCTTTCTTT CASSHAGGTEAFF
TRBJ1-1 . TRBV7-2 . TGTGCCAGCAGCAGGACTAGGACAGAGTTGACTTTCTTT CASSRTRTELTFF
TRBJ2-7 . TRBV29-1 TRBD1 TGCAGCGCCCTATCGGACAGGGGAGAGTACGAGCAGTACTTC CSALSDRGEYEQYF
TRBJ1-4 . TRBV2 . TGTGCCAGCAGTGTGGACAGCGCAACTAATGAAAAACTGTTTTTT CASSVDSATNEKLFF
TRBJ2-1 . TRBV7-2 TRBD2 TGTGCCAGCAGCTACCCCGGGACTAGCGGGAGAGTACTGTTCTTC CASSYPGTSGRVLFF
TRBJ1-5 . TRBV28 . TGTGCCAGCAGTTTATCAACGTTGTCTAGCCCCCAGCATTTT CASSLSTLSSPQHF
TRBJ2-1 . TRBV6-4 . TGTGCCAGCGGAGACGGGGGTTTTCTCAATGAGCAGTTCTTC CASGDGGFLNEQFF
TRBJ1-1 . TRBV5-4 TRBD1 TGTGCCAGCAGCCCTCAACCGGGACAGGGGAACACTGAAGCTTTCTTT CASSPQPGQGNTEAFF
TRBJ2-3 . TRBV7-9 TRBD2 TGTGCCAGCAGCTTAGCTGCGGGAGTTGGCACAGATACGCAGTATTTT CASSLAAGVGTDTQYF
TRBJ1-1 . TRBV11-2 . TGTGCCAGCAGCCCACCGGCGGGCACTGAAGCTTTCTTT CASSPPAGTEAFF
TRBJ2-7 . TRBV6-2/TRBV6-3 TRBD1 TGTGCCAGCAGTCAACCCCGGGACAGACACGAGCAGTACTTC CASSQPRDRHEQYF
TRBJ1-1 . TRBV9 TRBD1 TGTGCCAGCAGCGTAGAGGGACAGGGTGGGTACACTGAAGCTTTCTTT CASSVEGQGGYTEAFF
TRBJ2-7 once TRBV6-5 TRBD1 TGTGCCAGCAGTCTACACTCTGGACAGGGGACCGAGCAGTACTTC CASSLHSGQGTEQYF
TRBJ2-7 . TRBV9 TRBD1 TGTGCCAGCAGCGCCACAGGGGGTAACTACGAGCAGTACTTC CASSATGGNYEQYF
TRBJ2-7 . TRBV5-1 . TGCGCCAGCAGCGTTGGGACAAGTCGGGAGCAGTACTTC CASSVGTSREQYF
TRBJ2-1 . TRBV5-1 TRBD2 TGCGCCAGCAGCTTGGTTCGGCGGGAGGGCCTTGTTTTTGATGAGCAGTTCTTC CASSLVRREGLVFDEQFF
TRBJ1-2 . TRBV19 TRBD1 TGTGCCAGTAGTATAGCGACAGGGCGCCGCCGTTATGGCTACACCTTC CASSIATGRRRYGYTF
TRBJ2-1 . TRBV9 . TGTGCCAGCAGCAGACAGCGCTCGACCTACAATGAGCAGTTCTTC CASSRQRSTYNEQFF
TRBJ1-3 . TRBV18 TRBD1 TGTGCCAGCTCACCTCGACAGGGGGCTACTGGAAACACCATATATTTT CASSPRQGATGNTIYF
TRBJ2-3 . TRBV11-2 . TGTGCCAGCAGTTTCCAGGGACTCGATTTTGAGGGTACGCAGTATTTT CASSFQGLDFEGTQYF
TRBJ2-2 . TRBV10-3 . TGTGCCATCGGTCGGGTTTCCCCGAACACCGGGGAGCTGTTTTTT CAIGRVSPNTGELFF
TRBJ2-7 . TRBV6-5 TRBD1 TGTGCCAGCAGTTACTCGAATACAGGGGGGTTCTACGAGCAGTACTTC CASSYSNTGGFYEQYF